These T cell receptor beta chains were read from a single sample in a study of post-analysis software for immune sequencing data. In TCRdb, the PCR reads were re-called with MiXCR into one record per CDR3 protein. The sample has 650,000 to 850,000 distinct CDR3 sequences, around 45% seen once. The sequencing input was blood. Receptors originate from a girl aged 5 to 17 with multiple sclerosis. Both conserved end residues are part of each CDR3. D genes are given only for firm matches. A clone size is listed for some rows: how often the clone was seen (once, few, many), or a class if it is expanded.

J gene: TRBJ1-1; V gene: TRBV30; clone size: .; D gene: TRBD1; CDR3 length: 12; CDR3 protein: CALQGGNTEAFF; CDR3 DNA: TGTGCCTTGCAGGGGGGGAACACTGAAGCTTTCTTT
J gene: TRBJ1-2; V gene: TRBV7-2; clone size: .; D gene: TRBD1; CDR3 length: 15; CDR3 protein: CASSLEGTGGDGYTF; CDR3 DNA: TGTGCCAGCAGCTTAGAGGGGACAGGGGGCGATGGCTACACCTTC
J gene: TRBJ2-3; V gene: TRBV5-1; clone size: .; D gene: TRBD2; CDR3 length: 18; CDR3 protein: CASSSTGLAGASTDTQYF; CDR3 DNA: TGCGCCAGCAGCTCGACGGGACTAGCGGGGGCTAGCACAGATACGCAGTATTTT
J gene: TRBJ2-1; V gene: TRBV12-3/TRBV12-4; clone size: .; D gene: TRBD2; CDR3 length: 16; CDR3 protein: CASSPRLALGDNEQFF; CDR3 DNA: TGTGCCAGCAGTCCGAGACTAGCCCTAGGGGACAATGAGCAGTTCTTC
J gene: TRBJ1-1; V gene: TRBV27; clone size: .; D gene: TRBD1; CDR3 length: 13; CDR3 protein: CTSSLGGTTEAFF; CDR3 DNA: TGTACCAGCAGTTTAGGGGGCACCACTGAAGCTTTCTTT
J gene: TRBJ2-7; V gene: TRBV12-3/TRBV12-4; clone size: .; D gene: .; CDR3 length: 12; CDR3 protein: CASSHPVSEQYF; CDR3 DNA: TGTGCCAGCAGTCACCCAGTTTCCGAGCAGTACTTC
J gene: TRBJ2-7; V gene: TRBV28; clone size: once; D gene: TRBD2; CDR3 length: 16; CDR3 protein: CASSSLLAGVTYEQYF; CDR3 DNA: TGTGCCAGCAGTTCTCTACTAGCGGGGGTCACCTACGAGCAGTACTTC
J gene: TRBJ2-2; V gene: TRBV7-9; clone size: .; D gene: TRBD2; CDR3 length: 14; CDR3 protein: CASSWTSQPGELFF; CDR3 DNA: TGTGCCAGCAGCTGGACTAGCCAACCCGGGGAGCTGTTTTTT
J gene: TRBJ1-2; V gene: TRBV12-3/TRBV12-4; clone size: few; D gene: TRBD1; CDR3 length: 14; CDR3 protein: CASSARTGTDGYTF; CDR3 DNA: TGTGCCAGCAGTGCTCGGACAGGGACTGATGGCTACACCTTC
J gene: TRBJ2-7; V gene: TRBV20-1; clone size: few; D gene: .; CDR3 length: 11; CDR3 protein: CSARELPEQYF; CDR3 DNA: TGCAGTGCTAGGGAACTACCCGAGCAGTACTTC
J gene: TRBJ2-1; V gene: TRBV4-3; clone size: few; D gene: .; CDR3 length: 13; CDR3 protein: CASSQEWGYEQFF; CDR3 DNA: TGCGCCAGCAGCCAAGAATGGGGCTATGAGCAGTTCTTC
J gene: TRBJ2-4; V gene: TRBV4-1; clone size: .; D gene: .; CDR3 length: 15; CDR3 protein: CASSQEKGPKNIQYF; CDR3 DNA: TGCGCCAGCAGCCAAGAGAAGGGTCCGAAAAACATTCAGTACTTC
J gene: TRBJ1-2; V gene: TRBV9; clone size: .; D gene: .; CDR3 length: 15; CDR3 protein: CASSVDVGENYGYTF; CDR3 DNA: TGTGCCAGCAGCGTAGATGTTGGGGAAAACTATGGCTACACCTTC
J gene: TRBJ2-7; V gene: TRBV9; clone size: many; D gene: TRBD2; CDR3 length: 15; CDR3 protein: CASSVGSSGSYEQYF; CDR3 DNA: TGTGCCAGCAGCGTAGGTAGTAGCGGGAGTTACGAGCAGTACTTC
J gene: TRBJ1-4; V gene: TRBV6-5; clone size: .; D gene: .; CDR3 length: 14; CDR3 protein: CASSSRGIGEKLFF; CDR3 DNA: TGTGCCAGCAGTTCTCGGGGAATCGGAGAAAAACTGTTTTTT
J gene: TRBJ1-2; V gene: TRBV12-3/TRBV12-4; clone size: .; D gene: TRBD1; CDR3 length: 16; CDR3 protein: CASSQSSDRVNYGYTF; CDR3 DNA: TGTGCCAGCAGCCAATCTTCGGACAGGGTAAACTATGGCTACACCTTC
J gene: TRBJ2-1; V gene: TRBV5-1; clone size: few; D gene: TRBD2; CDR3 length: 13; CDR3 protein: CASSLVGEGEQFF; CDR3 DNA: TGCGCCAGCAGCTTGGTAGGGGAGGGGGAGCAGTTCTTC
J gene: TRBJ2-7; V gene: TRBV6-2/TRBV6-3; clone size: .; D gene: TRBD2; CDR3 length: 19; CDR3 protein: CASSYSHTGTSGSSYEQYF; CDR3 DNA: TGTGCCAGCAGTTATTCTCACACCGGGACTAGCGGGAGTTCCTACGAGCAGTACTTC
J gene: TRBJ2-7; V gene: TRBV29-1; clone size: .; D gene: .; CDR3 length: 14; CDR3 protein: CSVEDGPPDHEQYF; CDR3 DNA: TGCAGCGTTGAAGATGGGCCCCCGGACCACGAGCAGTACTTC
J gene: TRBJ1-2; V gene: TRBV10-3; clone size: few; D gene: TRBD1; CDR3 length: 14; CDR3 protein: CVISESQGARGYTF; CDR3 DNA: TGTGTCATCAGTGAGTCGCAGGGGGCGCGGGGCTACACCTTC
J gene: TRBJ2-7; V gene: TRBV29-1; clone size: few; D gene: TRBD1; CDR3 length: 13; CDR3 protein: CSVVRQGAYEQYF; CDR3 DNA: TGCAGCGTTGTCCGGCAGGGGGCTTACGAGCAGTACTTC
J gene: TRBJ2-5; V gene: TRBV6-2/TRBV6-3; clone size: .; D gene: TRBD2; CDR3 length: 15; CDR3 protein: CASSYRKREEETQYF; CDR3 DNA: TGTGCCAGCAGTTACCGAAAGCGGGAGGAAGAGACCCAGTACTTC
J gene: TRBJ2-3; V gene: TRBV20-1; clone size: .; D gene: TRBD2; CDR3 length: 15; CDR3 protein: CSARMTSGPTDTQYF; CDR3 DNA: TGCAGTGCTAGGATGACTAGCGGGCCCACAGATACGCAGTATTTT
J gene: TRBJ2-3; V gene: TRBV20-1; clone size: .; D gene: .; CDR3 length: 15; CDR3 protein: CSARGGRPDGDTQYF; CDR3 DNA: TGCAGTGCTAGAGGTGGCCGGCCCGATGGGGATACGCAGTATTTT
J gene: TRBJ1-2; V gene: TRBV5-6; clone size: .; D gene: TRBD1; CDR3 length: 15; CDR3 protein: CASSLALGQGGGYTF; CDR3 DNA: TGTGCCAGCAGCTTGGCCCTTGGACAGGGGGGCGGCTACACCTTC
J gene: TRBJ2-5; V gene: TRBV20-1; clone size: .; D gene: TRBD2; CDR3 length: 16; CDR3 protein: CSAIAFSGRAGETQYF; CDR3 DNA: TGCAGTGCTATTGCTTTTAGCGGGAGGGCTGGGGAGACCCAGTACTTC
J gene: TRBJ2-5; V gene: TRBV20-1; clone size: few; D gene: .; CDR3 length: 18; CDR3 protein: CSARERGADYWLQETQYF; CDR3 DNA: TGCAGTGCTAGAGAGAGGGGAGCGGACTACTGGCTCCAAGAGACCCAGTACTTC
J gene: TRBJ2-4; V gene: TRBV12-3/TRBV12-4; clone size: .; D gene: TRBD2; CDR3 length: 15; CDR3 protein: CASSQSGSAKNIQYF; CDR3 DNA: TGTGCCAGCAGTCAAAGCGGGAGTGCCAAAAACATTCAGTACTTC
J gene: TRBJ2-3; V gene: TRBV9; clone size: .; D gene: .; CDR3 length: 16; CDR3 protein: CASSFGQGLAGDTQYF; CDR3 DNA: TGTGCCAGCAGCTTTGGACAGGGACTAGCCGGAGATACGCAGTATTTT
J gene: TRBJ2-5; V gene: TRBV29-1; clone size: .; D gene: .; CDR3 length: 16; CDR3 protein: CSARRGLADRQETQYF; CDR3 DNA: TGCAGCGCCAGGAGGGGTCTAGCGGACAGACAAGAGACCCAGTACTTC
J gene: TRBJ2-1; V gene: TRBV28; clone size: .; D gene: .; CDR3 length: 14; CDR3 protein: CASSMARVYNEQFF; CDR3 DNA: TGTGCCAGCAGTATGGCCAGGGTTTACAATGAGCAGTTCTTC
J gene: TRBJ2-2; V gene: TRBV14; clone size: .; D gene: .; CDR3 length: 20; CDR3 protein: CASSQEGILPSLGRTGELFF; CDR3 DNA: TGTGCCAGCAGCCAGGAGGGAATCCTTCCATCCTTAGGTCGCACCGGGGAGCTGTTTTTT
J gene: TRBJ2-5; V gene: TRBV20-1; clone size: .; D gene: .; CDR3 length: 15; CDR3 protein: CSATDARGGKETQYF; CDR3 DNA: TGCAGTGCTACGGACGCGAGGGGAGGTAAAGAGACCCAGTACTTC
J gene: TRBJ2-3; V gene: TRBV6-2/TRBV6-3; clone size: many; D gene: .; CDR3 length: 15; CDR3 protein: CASSYRGTTTDTQYF; CDR3 DNA: TGTGCCAGCAGTTACCGCGGGACCACCACAGATACGCAGTATTTT
J gene: TRBJ2-5; V gene: TRBV3-1; clone size: few; D gene: .; CDR3 length: 16; CDR3 protein: CASSQTSGMIQETQYF; CDR3 DNA: TGTGCCAGCAGCCAAACATCGGGGATGATCCAAGAGACCCAGTACTTC
J gene: TRBJ2-1; V gene: TRBV11-2; clone size: few; D gene: .; CDR3 length: 18; CDR3 protein: CASSASGFGTGLFDEQFF; CDR3 DNA: TGTGCCAGCAGCGCCTCCGGATTTGGGACTGGGTTATTTGATGAGCAGTTCTTC
J gene: TRBJ1-2; V gene: TRBV29-1; clone size: .; D gene: .; CDR3 length: 11; CDR3 protein: CSGRGDYGYTF; CDR3 DNA: TGCAGCGGGAGGGGGGACTATGGCTACACCTTC
J gene: TRBJ2-1; V gene: TRBV4-3; clone size: .; D gene: .; CDR3 length: 14; CDR3 protein: CASSQDSGLDEQFF; CDR3 DNA: TGCGCCAGCAGCCAAGATTCTGGGTTGGATGAGCAGTTCTTC
J gene: TRBJ2-5; V gene: TRBV7-9; clone size: few; D gene: .; CDR3 length: 12; CDR3 protein: CASSEGAETQYF; CDR3 DNA: TGTGCCAGCAGCGAAGGGGCCGAGACCCAGTACTTC
J gene: TRBJ1-5; V gene: TRBV29-1; clone size: .; D gene: .; CDR3 length: 12; CDR3 protein: CSGGGLNQPQHF; CDR3 DNA: TGCAGCGGTGGGGGACTCAATCAGCCCCAGCATTTT
J gene: TRBJ2-7; V gene: TRBV20-1; clone size: .; D gene: TRBD2; CDR3 length: 13; CDR3 protein: CSAVGRAPSEQYF; CDR3 DNA: TGCAGTGCTGTCGGGAGGGCCCCCTCCGAGCAGTACTTC
J gene: TRBJ2-5; V gene: TRBV20-1; clone size: .; D gene: TRBD2; CDR3 length: 17; CDR3 protein: CSAGSPGLAGGKETQYF; CDR3 DNA: TGCAGTGCTGGCTCGCCGGGACTAGCGGGAGGGAAAGAGACCCAGTACTTC